The 8 T cell receptor beta chains below all came from one sample that was sequenced in a study of shared clonotypes between healthy human individuals. CD8 cells classed as naive were CD45RO-negative and positively selected for CCR7, excluding terminally differentiated effector memory CD45RA+ cells. Clones were sequenced by immunoSEQ multiplex PCR, and TCRdb holds only the in-frame ones, with some missing. Of 560,000 or so clones in the sample, roughly 96% were seen once. Sequencing was done on a sample of naive CD8+ T cells sorted from blood. Receptors originate from a woman aged 25 to 39 in good health.

J is TRBJ1-1 and V is TRBV2; no clear D. CDR1 and CDR2 (germline): SNHLY, FYNNEI. This CDR3 spans 14 amino acids. V shed 0 bases and J shed 3 bases, with 8 bases lying between them. CDR3 coding DNA: TGTGCCAGCAGTGAAGCAGAGGGATACACTGAAGCTTTCTTT. The encoded protein is CASSEAEGYTEAFF. The entire variable domain, with the rest obtained from reference TRBV2 and TRBJ1-1, is as follows: EPEVTQTPSHQVTQMGQEVILRCVPISNHLYFYWYRQILGQKVEFLVSFYNNEISEKSEIFDDQFSVERPDGSNFTLKIRSTKLEDSAMYFCASSEAEGYTEAFFGQGTRLTVV.

This clone was seen just once. Other nucleotide sequences from this sample produce the same CDR3. The V and J genes are TRBV27 and TRBJ1-5; D unresolved. This CDR3 contains 13 residues. Per germline, CDR1 MNHEY and CDR2 SMNVEV (reference sequence). V was pared by 3 bases and J by 4 bases, with 7 bases between. The CDR3 DNA is TGTGCCAGCAGTTTCGGAAGAAATCAGCCCCAGCATTTT. It encodes CASSFGRNQPQHF.

The chain has TRBV9 and TRBJ2-2; unclear D gene. From germline, CDR1 is SGDLS and CDR2 YYNGEE. V lost 0 bases, J lost 3 bases, and 3 bases lay in between. The CDR3 covers 13 residues. CDR3 in DNA: TGTGCCAGCAGCGTAGAGGACACCGGGGAGCTGTTTTTT. Its translation is CASSVEDTGELFF.

The CDR3 region has the DNA TGCGCCAGCAGCCAAGGGGAGGGACAGGGGATGAACGAGCAGTACTTC. Translation gives CASSQGEGQGMNEQYF. This chain uses TRBV4-1 with TRBJ2-7; TRBD1 matches 10 bases. Germline V gene sequence: CDR1 MGHRA, CDR2 YSYEKL. This CDR3 has 16 residues. Unmatched junction bases numbered 8, after V lost 1 base and J lost 5 bases.

The V call is TRBV28, the J call TRBJ2-1; TRBD2 matches at 9 bases. Trimming took 6 bases from V and 7 from J; bases not matched to a gene: 7. Germline-derived CDR1 and CDR2 are MDHEN and SYDVKM. The CDR3 totals 14 residues. The CDR3 spells CASRFSGSGNEQFF. The CDR3 DNA sequence: TGTGCCAGCAGATTTAGCGGGAGCGGGAATGAGCAGTTCTTC. Variable domain in full (rest from reference TRBV28 and TRBJ2-1): DVKVTQSSRYLVKRTGEKVFLECVQDMDHENMFWYRQDPGLGLRLIYFSYDVKMKEKGDIPEGYSVSREKKERFSLILESASTNQTSMYLCASRFSGSGNEQFFGPGTRLTVL.

For this clone: This CDR3 is also generated by other DNA sequences in the sample. J is TRBJ1-5 and V is TRBV27; D is possibly TRBD1 (5 bases). V gave up 2 bases and J gave up 1 base, with 6 bases separating them. This CDR3 comprises 14 residues. The germline gives CDR1 MNHEY, CDR2 SMNVEV (reference sequence). The CDR3 is CASSLRQSNQPQHF. As DNA, the CDR3 is TGTGCCAGCAGTTTAAGACAGAGCAATCAGCCCCAGCATTTT.

The chain has TRBV25-1 and TRBJ1-1, with TRBD1 as a possible D gene (6 bases). CDR1 is MGHDK, CDR2 SYGVNS, per germline. The ends were cut back, 1 base at V and 1 base at J, with 10 bases in the middle. The CDR3 covers 15 residues. The CDR3 reads CASSEWGAQNTEAFF. In DNA, the CDR3 is TGTGCCAGCAGTGAATGGGGGGCCCAGAACACTGAAGCTTTCTTT. The whole variable domain, filled in from reference TRBV25-1 and TRBJ1-1, reads EADIYQTPRYLVIGTGKKITLECSQTMGHDKMYWYQQDPGMELHLIHYSYGVNSTEKGDLSSESTVSRIRTEHFPLTLESARPSHTSQYLCASSEWGAQNTEAFFGQGTRLTVV.

The rearrangement joins TRBV27 to TRBJ2-7, with 9 bases aligning to TRBD1. The junction had 10 bases not matched to a gene; V was cut back by 6 bases and J by 7 bases. Looked up from germline, CDR1 is MNHEY and CDR2 is SMNVEV (reference sequence). CDR3 length: 14 amino acids. The CDR3: CASRTSGTGPEQYF. DNA of the CDR3: TGTGCCAGCAGAACGAGCGGGACAGGGCCTGAGCAGTACTTC.